The T cell receptor (beta chain) described here comes from a study of shared clonotypes between healthy human individuals. Across the study: Three plates were used per donor for CD4 naive, three for CD4 memory, two for CD8 naive and one for CD8 memory.

In the case of this clone: Its target is not known. A much larger clone lies one base from this, so it may be a read error.

Method: immunoSEQ multiplex PCR; TCRdb's copy keeps in-frame clones and lacks some. The data contain roughly 2 million clones, 90% to 95% of them seen just once; the ten biggest clones take up more than 0.1%. All donors were healthy HIV-negative adults lacking recent acute infections or vaccinations. The CDR3 contains 13 residues. V lost 5 bases to trimming and J lost 3 bases, with 13 bases between them. The germline gives CDR1 GTSNPN, CDR2 SVGIG (reference sequence). Study conclusions and caveats: The sharing of 4% to 5.5% of naive CD4 clonotypes was seen across a few donors. Genetic and exposure-history diversity was limited by the few donors.

This receptor was obtained from a man younger than 35 in good health. The sequenced sample consisted of naive CD4+ T cells sorted from blood. As to subset: CD45RA+ positively selected. The genes are TRBV30 and TRBJ1-1; D is unclear. This CDR3 reads CAWRERGDTEAFF. Written as DNA, the CDR3 is TGTGCCTGGCGGGAACGGGGAGACACTGAAGCTTTCTTT.